The TCR beta chain under discussion was sequenced for a study of OX40 agonist ivuxolimab in advanced cancers. Method: immunoSEQ multiplex PCR; TCRdb's copy keeps in-frame clones and lacks some. Among about 80,000 clones listed, around 90% were seen once. This clone is a singleton in its sample. Its cognate antigen is unknown. The study's findings and limits: Expanded clones belonging to CD8+ T cells outnumbered, on average, those of CD4+. What antigens the expanded peripheral T cells recognized was never established.

The germline V and J ends were trimmed by 5 bases and 0 bases, with 24 bases remaining between them. This CDR3 has 19 residues. Germline lookup yields CDR1 SGHVS and CDR2 FNYEAQ. The starting material was CD4+ or CD8+ T cells sorted from blood, obtained in a trial of the OX40 agonist ivuxolimab. The chain carries TRBV7-6 and TRBJ2-3; D gene unclear. This receptor was obtained from an adult with an advanced solid tumor such as melanoma, head and neck, liver or kidney cancer. CDR3 sequence reads: CASSQPLVALDTSTDTQYF. Written as DNA, the CDR3 is TGTGCCAGCAGCCAACCTCTGGTGGCCTTAGACACTAGCACAGATACGCAGTATTTT.